Listed here is a single T cell receptor beta chain. There is no known antigen for this receptor. No clone much larger than this one lies a single base away; base qualities are absent. RNA was extracted using the RNeasy kit, and roughly 0.5 to 1 microgram was reverse transcribed with random hexamers. The immunoSEQ multiplex PCR assay, covering 54 Vbeta and 13 Jbeta segments, was used to amplify TCR beta CDR3 regions. PCR amplification bias was corrected using a synthetic template baseline for primer optimization and computational correction. Turning to the authors' computational methods: Reads were annotated to V, D and J genes per IMGT and analyzed with immunoSEQ Analyzer, keeping only productive sequences. To calculate clonality, Shannon entropy was normalized by log2 of the number of productive unique sequences and then subtracted from one. Public and private clones were assessed among the 100 most prevalent clones of each patient and control. Susac-specific clones were defined as absent from healthy and MS cohorts, 1052 published viral clones and other ImmuneACCESS disease sequences. TCRdb's own reprocessing of the public reads used fastp at Q25 and MiXCR and kept productive beta chains. Identical CDR3 protein sequences are pooled into one entry, listed with their most common genes and DNA. The V and J calls come from TCRdb's annotation, not from the publication. A total of 180,000 or so distinct CDR3 sequences appear in this sample, about 94% of them only once. The top ten hold 0.085% to 0.12% of the sample.

Peripheral blood CD8+ and CD4+ T cells from healthy donors, Susac syndrome patients and multiple sclerosis patients were profiled using high-throughput TCR beta sequencing. Healthy donors were included as age- and sex-matched controls. Bulk CD8+ and CD4+ T cells were purified magnetically by negative isolation, whereas CD8+ TEMRA cells were enriched by FACS. Blood was collected in EDTA tubes and processed within 24 hours, with PBMCs isolated through density gradient centrifugation. PBMCs intended for TCR sequencing were cryopreserved in liquid nitrogen and were subsequently thawed in a 37 degrees C water bath. The sorted or isolated CD4+, CD8+ and CD8+ TEMRA cells had a purity of 90% or higher. The record originates from a study of CD8 T cells in Susac syndrome (dated by TCRdb to the late 2010s). Study-level background: Whether CD8+ T cell activation and differentiation in Susac syndrome was antigen driven was tested using repertoire sequencing. Overall study outcomes, separate from this receptor: The TCR sequencing and HLA analysis was acknowledged to have included a relatively small number of individuals.

From a lookup of the germline V gene (reference sequence), CDR1 and CDR2 are LNHDA and SQIVND. Deletion took 3 bases off V and 5 bases off J, with a span of 11 bases between the germline ends. Taken from cysteine to phenylalanine, the CDR3 has 14 residues. Only the CDR3 DNA stays, 42 bases, in frame from base 1. The receptor chain draws on TRBV19 and TRBJ1-5; 5 matching bases give a weak D call of TRBD1. Sequenced: CD4+ T cells from PBMCs. This clonotype was sampled from a human donor in good health. This receptor has the CDR3 CASSILRVDQPQHF. The nucleotide sequence reads as follows: TGTGCCAGTAGTATTCTCAGGGTGGATCAGCCCCAGCATTTT.